The 15 T cell receptor beta chains in this list originate from one sample, sequenced in a study of T-cell reconstitution after alpha-beta-depleted transplantation in children listed by TCRdb under 2016. Library method: PCR. The data were produced on an Illumina HiSeq 2500. To normalize quantification of the TCRbeta repertoire, the TCR libraries were built with molecular barcoding that relied on unique molecular identifiers. TCRdb trimmed public reads at Q25 via fastp, called clones via MiXCR and kept in-frame beta chains. Under each unique CDR3 protein, matching rows form one entry showing the most common genes and DNA. The sample profile shows hundreds of thousands of distinct CDR3 sequences; over 9.5% of them were found once. The ten largest account for less than 5% of the sample. Sequenced material: PBMCs from the stem cell graft donor, taken from the stem cell graft. These receptors all stem from a human donor who donated a stem cell graft to a child with acute myeloid leukemia.

This clonotype occurred a few times. CDR3 sequence: CASSQESPLAKNIQYF. The CDR3 DNA reads as TGTGCCAGCTCACAAGAGTCTCCCTTAGCCAAAAACATTCAGTACTTC. J is TRBJ2-4 and V is TRBV18; no clear D gene. The CDR3 is 16 amino acids. The V gene lost 4 bases and the J gene lost 0 bases, with 13 bases spanning the gap. The V gene's germline CDR1 is KGHSH and CDR2 LQKENI.

This clonotype was seen only a few times. The chain is built from TRBV29-1 and TRBJ2-5, with D possibly being TRBD1 (7 bases). The V gene lost 4 bases and the J gene lost 1 base, with 13 bases spanning the gap. Germline loops: CDR1 SQVTM, CDR2 ANQGSEA. This CDR3 contains 14 residues. CDR3 sequence: CSVGQGGFQETQYF. Written as DNA, the CDR3 is TGCAGCGTTGGGCAGGGGGGCTTCCAAGAGACCCAGTACTTC. Drawing the rest from reference TRBV29-1 and TRBJ2-5, the complete variable domain is SAVISQKPSRDICQRGTSLTIQCQVDSQVTMMFWYRQQPGQSLTLIATANQGSEATYESGFVIDKFPISRPNLTFSTLTVSNMSPEDSSIYLCSVGQGGFQETQYFGPGTRLLVL.

The gene calls are TRBV7-9 and TRBJ2-3; no definite D call. Trimming left V 7 bases short and J 4 bases short, with 9 bases between. The CDR3 spans 12 residues. Germline V CDR1 and CDR2: SEHNR, FQNEAQ (reference sequence). The DNA for the CDR3 is TGTGCCAGCAAGGCGGCAGCAGATACGCAGTATTTT. Protein product: CASKAAADTQYF.

The genes are TRBV7-1 and TRBJ2-7; D is perhaps TRBD1 (5 bases). TRBV7-1 is an ORF for which the function is uncertain. The CDR3 spans 13 residues. V was trimmed by 3 bases and J by 6 bases, leaving 12 bases between them. CDR3 nucleotide sequence: TGTGCCAGCAGCTCCGGGCTGGGGCGCGAGCAGTACTTC. Translating it yields CASSSGLGREQYF.

This clonotype was observed once. The rearrangement joins TRBV24-1 to TRBJ1-2; D might be TRBD1 (5 bases). This CDR3 region has 15 residues. V lost 3 bases to trimming and J lost 0 bases, with 10 bases between them. In germline, CDR1 is KGHDR, CDR2 SFDVKD. CDR3 sequence: CATSDQTVTNYGYTF. CDR3 nucleotide sequence: TGTGCCACCAGTGATCAGACAGTTACTAACTATGGCTACACCTTC.

The J gene is TRBJ2-6, the V gene TRBV29-1; unclear D gene. The V gene's germline CDR1 is SQVTM and CDR2 ANQGSEA. This CDR3 spans 15 amino acids. The V end lost 2 bases, the J end lost 0 bases, and 8 bases lay between the germline ends. The CDR3 DNA reads TGCAGCGTTGAACACGTTGGCTCTGGGGCCAACGTCCTGACTTTC. It codes for CSVEHVGSGANVLTF.

This clonotype was seen only a few times. V usage is TRBV7-3 and J usage is TRBJ2-3; TRBD2 might be the D (5 bases). The germline CDR1 and CDR2 sequences are SGHTA and FQGTGA. Trimming shortened V by 1 base and J by 4 bases, and 6 bases separated the two germline ends. The CDR3 sequence is 13 residues long. As DNA, the CDR3 is TGTGCCAGCAGCTTAAGGGAGTCAGATACGCAGTATTTT. Its protein product is CASSLRESDTQYF.

In this sample, this clonotype turned up many times. The chain combines TRBV15 with TRBJ2-3; 12 nucleotides match TRBD2. Germline-derived CDR1 and CDR2 are LNHNV and YYDKDF (reference sequence). The V gene end was trimmed by 0 bases and the J gene end by 5 bases; junction bases not matched to a gene: 6. This CDR3 has 17 residues. The CDR3 spells CATSREASGRARDTQYF. DNA of the CDR3: TGTGCCACCAGCAGAGAGGCTAGCGGGAGGGCCAGAGATACGCAGTATTTT.

This clonotype was seen at least ten times. The CDR3 sequence is CASSEEQGYNSPLHF. The CDR3, as DNA: TGTGCCAGCAGCGAAGAACAGGGGTATAATTCACCCCTCCACTTT. The V call is TRBV9, the J call TRBJ1-6; 7 nucleotides line up with TRBD1. The CDR3 is 15 amino acids. Germline-derived CDR1 and CDR2 are SGDLS and YYNGEE. Germline trimming cut 3 bases from V and 4 bases from J; bases unmatched to any gene: 4.

This chain connects TRBV6-1 to TRBJ1-2; D is perhaps TRBD1 (6 bases). V was clipped by 3 bases and J by 7 bases, with 15 bases between them. The CDR3 has 14 residues. Germline V gives CDR1 MNHNS, CDR2 SASEGT. CDR3 residues: CASSELGWGPGYTF. CDR3 DNA sequence: TGTGCCAGCAGTGAGCTGGGTTGGGGGCCTGGCTACACCTTC.

This clonotype was detected only a few times. The chain joins TRBV29-1 to TRBJ2-7; 10 positions match TRBD1. This CDR3 is built from 13 residues. CDR1 and CDR2 from the germline V gene are SQVTM and ANQGSEA. V lost 6 bases to trimming and J lost 3 bases; unmatched junction nucleotides: 5. CDR3: CSVGGQGFYEQYF. CDR3 bases: TGCAGCGTGGGGGGACAGGGGTTCTACGAGCAGTACTTC.

J is TRBJ2-5 and V is TRBV29-1, with 10 nucleotides matching TRBD2. Germline V CDR1 and CDR2: SQVTM, ANQGSEA. Losses at the gene ends were 4 bases for V and 4 bases for J; bases not matched to a gene: 15. This CDR3 is built from 17 residues. The CDR3 loop is CSVGWLAGEGIGETQYF. The CDR3 DNA reads as TGCAGCGTTGGTTGGCTAGCGGGAGAGGGGATAGGAGAGACCCAGTACTTC.

The chain couples TRBV7-8 to TRBJ2-2; D is uncertain. Germline CDR1 is SGHVS and CDR2 is FQNEAQ. The CDR3 contains 12 residues. Trimming pared 5 bases from V and 7 bases from J, leaving 8 bases between. The CDR3 DNA sequence: TGTGCCAGCAGCCAGAGGATCGGGGAGCTGTTTTTT. The encoded protein is CASSQRIGELFF.

The table lists this clonotype with a few counts. The DNA for the CDR3 is TGTGCCAGCAGCCTCCGGGGACTAGCGGTTAACATTCAGTACTTC. It specifies CASSLRGLAVNIQYF. V is TRBV7-2 and J is TRBJ2-4; TRBD2 aligns across 11 bases. J lost 7 bases, V lost 5 bases, and 7 bases had no gene match. Germline loops: CDR1 SGHTA, CDR2 FQGNSA. This CDR3 is built from 15 residues. Full variable domain (outside the CDR3, taken from reference TRBV7-2 and TRBJ2-4): GAGVSQSPSNKVTEKGKDVELRCDPISGHTALYWYRQSLGQGLEFLIYFQGNSAPDKSGLPSDRFSAERTGGSVSTLTIQRTQQEDSAVYLCASSLRGLAVNIQYFGAGTRLSVL.

The sample holds a few counts of this clonotype. V gene TRBV29-1 combines with J gene TRBJ2-3; 11 positions match TRBD2. With V trimmed by 6 bases and J by 5 bases, 7 bases remained unmatched. This CDR3 has 14 residues. Per the germline V gene, CDR1 is SQVTM and CDR2 is ANQGSEA. The CDR3 DNA sequence: TGCAGCGTCTTGACTAGCGGGACGGGAGATACGCAGTATTTT. Translating gives CSVLTSGTGDTQYF.